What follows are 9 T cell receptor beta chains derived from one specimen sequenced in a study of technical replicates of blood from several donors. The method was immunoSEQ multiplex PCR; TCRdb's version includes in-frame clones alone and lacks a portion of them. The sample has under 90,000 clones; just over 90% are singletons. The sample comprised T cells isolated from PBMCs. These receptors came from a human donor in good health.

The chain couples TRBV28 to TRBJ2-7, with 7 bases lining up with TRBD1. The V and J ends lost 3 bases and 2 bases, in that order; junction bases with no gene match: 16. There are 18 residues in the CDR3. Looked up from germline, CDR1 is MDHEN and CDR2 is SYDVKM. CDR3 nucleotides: TGTGCCAGCAGTTTTTTCTATGGACAGGCAAAAAGGACCTACGAGCAGTACTTC. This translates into CASSFFYGQAKRTYEQYF.

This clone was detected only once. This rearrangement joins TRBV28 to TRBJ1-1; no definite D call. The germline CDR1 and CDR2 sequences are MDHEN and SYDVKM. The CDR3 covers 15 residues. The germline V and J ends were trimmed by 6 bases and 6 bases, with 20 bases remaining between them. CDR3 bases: TGTGCCAGCAGCAAGTGGACGGCGGAGAGGGCTGAAGCTTTCTTT. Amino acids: CASSKWTAERAEAFF.

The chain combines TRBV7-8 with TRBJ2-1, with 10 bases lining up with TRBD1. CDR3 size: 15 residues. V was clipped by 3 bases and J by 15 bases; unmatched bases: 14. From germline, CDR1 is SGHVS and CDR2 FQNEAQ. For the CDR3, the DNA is TGTGCCAGCAGCTTCCGGGACAGGGGTAGCGGGAATCCGTTCTTC. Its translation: CASSFRDRGSGNPFF. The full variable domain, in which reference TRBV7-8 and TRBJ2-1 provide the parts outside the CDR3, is GAGVSQSPRYKVAKRGQDVALRCDPISGHVSLFWYQQALGQGPEFLTYFQNEAQLDKSGLPSDRFFAERPEGSVSTLKIQRTQQEDSAVYLCASSFRDRGSGNPFFGPGTRLTVL.

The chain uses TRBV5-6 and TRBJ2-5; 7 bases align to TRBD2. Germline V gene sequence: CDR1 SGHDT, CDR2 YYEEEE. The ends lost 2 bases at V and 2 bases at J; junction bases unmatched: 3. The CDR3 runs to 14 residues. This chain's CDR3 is CASSFWTSQETQYF. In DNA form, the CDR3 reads TGTGCCAGCAGCTTCTGGACTAGTCAAGAGACCCAGTACTTC.

CDR3 in amino acids: CSASRNTEAFF. The CDR3 nucleotides read TGCAGCGCCTCGAGGAACACTGAAGCTTTCTTT. The J gene is TRBJ1-1, the V gene TRBV29-1; D uncertain. Germline lookup yields CDR1 SQVTM and CDR2 ANQGSEA. This CDR3 comprises 11 residues. V gave up 7 bases and J gave up 1 base, with 7 bases separating them.

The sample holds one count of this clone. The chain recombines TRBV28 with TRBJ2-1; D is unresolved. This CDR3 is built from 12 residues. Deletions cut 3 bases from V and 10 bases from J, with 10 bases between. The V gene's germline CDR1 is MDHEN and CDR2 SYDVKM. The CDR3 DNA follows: TGTGCCAGCAGTTTCCGCGCGATAGAGCAGTTCTTC. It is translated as CASSFRAIEQFF.

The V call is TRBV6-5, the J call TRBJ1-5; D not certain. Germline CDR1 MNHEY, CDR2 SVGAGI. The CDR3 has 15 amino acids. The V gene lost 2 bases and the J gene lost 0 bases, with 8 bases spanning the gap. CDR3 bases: TGTGCCAGCAGTTACGGCAGGTATAGCAATCAGCCCCAGCATTTT. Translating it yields CASSYGRYSNQPQHF.

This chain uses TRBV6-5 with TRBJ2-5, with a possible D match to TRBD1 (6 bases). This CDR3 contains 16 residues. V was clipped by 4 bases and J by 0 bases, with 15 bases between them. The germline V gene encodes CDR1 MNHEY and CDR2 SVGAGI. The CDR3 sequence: CASSLQGGEYQETQYF. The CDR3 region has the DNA TGTGCCAGCAGTTTACAGGGTGGGGAGTACCAAGAGACCCAGTACTTC.

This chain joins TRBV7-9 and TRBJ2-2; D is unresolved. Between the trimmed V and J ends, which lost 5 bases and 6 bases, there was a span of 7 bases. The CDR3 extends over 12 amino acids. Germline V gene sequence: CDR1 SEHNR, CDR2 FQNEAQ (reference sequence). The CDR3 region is CASSPRAGELFF. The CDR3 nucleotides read TGTGCCAGCAGCCCCCGGGCCGGGGAGCTGTTTTTT.